This entry describes one T cell receptor (beta chain). What it recognizes is unknown. This record belongs to a study of cytomegalovirus exposure and HLA in healthy donors. At the level of the study: Genotyping showed less than 85% of about 370 donors falling in the Caucasian-associated ancestry cluster. Study results and caveats: According to reports, the classifier identified cytomegalovirus status with high specificity and sensitivity. The study listed 164 cytomegalovirus-associated TCR beta chains.

PCR was performed using 60 Vbeta and 13 Jbeta primers. The assay was immunoSEQ multiplex PCR, and TCRdb's table has in-frame clones only and misses some. The sample includes fewer than 130,000 clones. This CDR3 has 14 amino acids. The germline CDR1 and CDR2 sequences are SGHRS and YFSETQ. V lost 0 bases and J 4 bases, leaving 10 bases between the germline ends. The chain has TRBV5-1 and TRBJ1-2; no firm D call. The sequenced material came from PBMCs. The receptor was derived from a man aged 50 or older in good health and CMV-seronegative. CDR3 sequence reads: CASSLDTGIYGYTF. CDR3 bases: TGCGCCAGCAGCTTGGACACGGGGATCTATGGCTACACCTTC.